The rows below give T cell receptor beta chains drawn from one sample of a study of blood T cells in healthy people across ages. TCRdb passed the 5' RACE reads through MiXCR, listing each CDR3 protein once. The table has about a million distinct CDR3 sequences, 45% to 50% seen once. Sequenced input: blood. These receptors originate from a man aged 30 to 45 in good health. Both conserved end residues are part of each CDR3. A D gene is named only where the DNA matches it firmly. Size is omitted from some rows. Given values are once, few, many or a class for expanded clones.

v_gene	len	j_gene	abundance	d_gene	CDR3nt	CDR3aa
TRBV29-1	12	TRBJ2-3	.	.	TGCAGCGTACGGTTAAGCACAGATACGCAGTATTTT	CSVRLSTDTQYF
TRBV6-5	14	TRBJ1-2	.	.	TGTGCCAGCAGTTACAAGGCGGCCAGCTATGGCTACACCTTC	CASSYKAASYGYTF
TRBV12-3/TRBV12-4	15	TRBJ2-7	.	TRBD2	TGTGCCAGCAGTTGGGGACTAGCGACGTCGGATGAGCAGTACTTC	CASSWGLATSDEQYF
TRBV6-5	14	TRBJ1-1	.	.	TGTGCCAGCAGTACGACTGGGGGGGGCACTGAAGCTTTCTTT	CASSTTGGGTEAFF
TRBV3-1	14	TRBJ2-5	.	.	TGTGCCAGCAGCCGCAACAGCGACCAAGAGACCCAGTACTTC	CASSRNSDQETQYF
TRBV28	14	TRBJ2-2	.	.	TGTGCCAGCAGTTTAGGTTTAGGCGACGGGGAGCTGTTTTTT	CASSLGLGDGELFF
TRBV6-5	14	TRBJ2-7	few	.	TGTGCCAGCAGCCAAGTTGGGGGGCTGGGCGAGCAGTACTTC	CASSQVGGLGEQYF
TRBV25-1	15	TRBJ1-4	many	.	TGTGCCAGCAGTGGGGACGGAGGAGGGAATGAAAAACTGTTTTTT	CASSGDGGGNEKLFF
TRBV4-1	16	TRBJ2-5	.	.	TGCGCCAGCAGCCCAGCCCCGGGCCCCTTCCAAGAGACCCAGTACTTC	CASSPAPGPFQETQYF
TRBV12-3/TRBV12-4	13	TRBJ1-1	few	.	TGTGCCAGCAGTTTTGACCGGCGCGCTGAAGCTTTCTTT	CASSFDRRAEAFF
TRBV29-1	15	TRBJ1-3	.	.	TGCAGCGTTGAAGGTGGGCGAGACTCTGGAAACACCATATATTTT	CSVEGGRDSGNTIYF
TRBV4-1	13	TRBJ2-5	.	.	TGCGCCAGCAGCCGAGGGGTCGGCCTTGAGCAGTACTTC	CASSRGVGLEQYF
TRBV3-1	12	TRBJ1-5	few	.	TGTGCCAGCAGCCAGGAGAATCAGCCCCAGCATTTT	CASSQENQPQHF
TRBV27	14	TRBJ1-4	few	.	TGTGCCAGCAGTGGGGAGGCAGGGAAGAAAGTACTGTTTTTT	CASSGEAGKKVLFF
TRBV6-1	16	TRBJ2-7	.	.	TGTGTCAGCAGTGAATTAAAGGGGAGTTGGATCTACGAGCAGTACTTC	CVSSELKGSWIYEQYF
TRBV5-1	12	TRBJ1-4	few	TRBD1	TGCGCCAGCAGACAGACAGGGGAAAAACTGTTTTTT	CASRQTGEKLFF
TRBV30	13	TRBJ2-1	.	TRBD1	TGTGCCGGGGGGCAGGGGGCAAGGAATGAGCAGTTCTTC	CAGGQGARNEQFF
TRBV5-1	13	TRBJ2-5	.	TRBD2	TGCGCCAGCAGCGCCGCGGGGGGCGAGACCCAGTACTTC	CASSAAGGETQYF
TRBV20-1	12	TRBJ2-7	.	.	TGCAGTGCCGGGACTCATGCCTACGAGCAGTACTTC	CSAGTHAYEQYF
TRBV15	16	TRBJ1-5	few	.	TGTGCCACCAGCAAGGCACGGCAGGGTTATATTCAGCCCCAGCATTTT	CATSKARQGYIQPQHF
TRBV24-1	13	TRBJ2-1	.	.	TGTGCCACCAGTGACAGTGTGTTGAATGAGCAGTTCTTC	CATSDSVLNEQFF
TRBV20-1	10	TRBJ2-7	.	.	TGCAGTGCTCCAGAGAACGAGCAGTACTTC	CSAPENEQYF
TRBV5-1	15	TRBJ1-1	.	.	TGCGCCAGCTGGAGGACCCCAGGGGTGAACACTGAAGCTTTCTTT	CASWRTPGVNTEAFF
TRBV18	16	TRBJ2-5	few	TRBD2	TGTGCCAGCTCACCACGTATTAGCGGGGATCAAGAGACCCAGTACTTC	CASSPRISGDQETQYF
TRBV6-2/TRBV6-3	15	TRBJ2-3	.	.	TGTGCCAGCAGTTTGACGCGGCCTAGCACAGATACGCAGTATTTT	CASSLTRPSTDTQYF
TRBV12-3/TRBV12-4	15	TRBJ2-5	.	.	TGTGCCAGCAGTTTAGCGCTGGGGGTTGGGGAGACCCAGTACTTC	CASSLALGVGETQYF
TRBV7-2	13	TRBJ1-2	.	.	TGTGCCAGCAAAGGTGGAACTAACTATGGCTACACCTTC	CASKGGTNYGYTF
TRBV3-1	12	TRBJ1-1	.	.	TGTGCCAGCAGCCATAATCAGGGCGAAGCTTTCTTT	CASSHNQGEAFF
TRBV2	16	TRBJ2-3	many	TRBD2	TGTGCCAGCAGTGAAAGAGCGGGGGGAAGAACAGATACGCAGTATTTT	CASSERAGGRTDTQYF
TRBV6-5	16	TRBJ2-3	.	.	TGTGCCAGCAGTTACTACACAGGGTCCCGAGTAGATACGCAGTATTTT	CASSYYTGSRVDTQYF
TRBV28	15	TRBJ2-3	.	TRBD1	TGTGCCAGCAGGGAGGACAGGGGACACACAGATACGCAGTATTTT	CASREDRGHTDTQYF
TRBV4-2	18	TRBJ2-3	few	TRBD2	TGTGCCAGCAGCCTCGACGGACTAGCGGGGGGTGTACCAGATACGCAGTATTTT	CASSLDGLAGGVPDTQYF
TRBV5-1	12	TRBJ2-7	few	.	TGCGCCAGCGGTAGAGTAGACTACGAGCAGTACTTC	CASGRVDYEQYF
TRBV20-1	14	TRBJ2-2	.	TRBD1	TGCAGTGCTCAGGACAGGGTGAACACCGGGGAGCTGTTTTTT	CSAQDRVNTGELFF
TRBV4-1	16	TRBJ2-3	.	TRBD1	TGCGCCAGCAGCAACGCAGGGGGAAGGGGCACAGATGCGCAGTATTTT	CASSNAGGRGTDAQYF
TRBV20-1	14	TRBJ1-1	.	.	TGCAGTGCTAGAGGGGAGGATTTGAACACTGAAGCTTTCTTT	CSARGEDLNTEAFF
TRBV28	15	TRBJ2-7	.	.	TGTGCCACCAGCAGCCCAGAGGGGGTGAAATACGAGCAGTACTTC	CATSSPEGVKYEQYF
TRBV6-5	13	TRBJ1-2	.	TRBD1	TGTACCAGCAGTTACGACAGGGTCTATGGCTACACCTTC	CTSSYDRVYGYTF
TRBV29-1	11	TRBJ2-3	few	.	TGCAGCGTGAAGCCAGGAGATACGCAGTATTTT	CSVKPGDTQYF
TRBV3-1	15	TRBJ1-2	.	.	TGTGCCAGCAGCCGGCGAGGGCGAGGGGACTATGGCTACACCTTC	CASSRRGRGDYGYTF
TRBV3-1	15	TRBJ2-5	.	.	TGTGCCAGCAGCCAAGGTTCTACGGGGCAAGAGACCCAGTACTTC	CASSQGSTGQETQYF
TRBV2	12	TRBJ2-7	.	.	TGTGCCAGCAGTTCGACCCCGAGGGAGCAGTACTTC	CASSSTPREQYF
TRBV4-2	14	TRBJ2-5	.	.	TGTGCCAGCAGCCAAGATTTCCAGCAAGAGACCCAGTACTTC	CASSQDFQQETQYF
TRBV15	17	TRBJ2-7	few	TRBD2	TGTGCCACCAGCAGAGATTGGGTTCGCGGGGGGACCTACGAGCAGTACTTC	CATSRDWVRGGTYEQYF
TRBV24-1	14	TRBJ2-7	.	TRBD2	TGTGCCACCAGTTCATCCGGGGGGTACAGCGAGCAGTACTTC	CATSSSGGYSEQYF
TRBV7-2	15	TRBJ2-1	.	TRBD1	TGTGCCAGCAGCCTCCAGGGGGTAGACTACAATGAGCAGTTCTTC	CASSLQGVDYNEQFF
TRBV12-3/TRBV12-4	15	TRBJ2-7	few	TRBD2	TGTGCCAGCGGACTAGCGGGGGCGAACTCCTACGAGCAGTACTTC	CASGLAGANSYEQYF
TRBV18	14	TRBJ1-2	.	.	TGTGCCAGCTCACCAAACGACAGTAACTATGGCTACACCTTC	CASSPNDSNYGYTF
TRBV20-1	14	TRBJ2-1	.	TRBD1	TGCAGTGCTAGAGGGGAACAGGGGGACAATGAGCAGTTCTTC	CSARGEQGDNEQFF
TRBV6-2/TRBV6-3	14	TRBJ2-7	.	TRBD1	TGTGCCAGCCAAACGGGACAGAGCTCCTACGAGCAGTACTTC	CASQTGQSSYEQYF
TRBV15	14	TRBJ2-7	.	TRBD1	TGTGCCACACGTCAGGGGGATTTGGCCTACGAGCAGTACTTC	CATRQGDLAYEQYF
TRBV11-2	14	TRBJ2-7	many	.	TGTGCCAGCAGTCCACAACCGCAGGGCCACGAGCAGTACTTC	CASSPQPQGHEQYF